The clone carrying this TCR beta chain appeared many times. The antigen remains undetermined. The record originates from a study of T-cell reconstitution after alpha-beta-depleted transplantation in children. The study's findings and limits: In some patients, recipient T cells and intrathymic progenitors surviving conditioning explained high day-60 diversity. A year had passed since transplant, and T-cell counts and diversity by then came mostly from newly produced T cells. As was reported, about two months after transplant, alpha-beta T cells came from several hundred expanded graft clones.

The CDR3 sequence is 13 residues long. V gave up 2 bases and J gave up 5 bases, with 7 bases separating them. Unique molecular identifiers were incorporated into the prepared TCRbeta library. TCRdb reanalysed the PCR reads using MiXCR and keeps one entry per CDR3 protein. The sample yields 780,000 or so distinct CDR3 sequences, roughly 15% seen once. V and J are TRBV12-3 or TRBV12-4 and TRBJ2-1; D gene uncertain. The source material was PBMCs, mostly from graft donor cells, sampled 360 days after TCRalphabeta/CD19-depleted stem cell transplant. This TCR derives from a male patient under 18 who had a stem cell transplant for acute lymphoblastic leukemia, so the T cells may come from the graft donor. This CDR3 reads CASSLSTDNEQFF. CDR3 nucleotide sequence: TGTGCCAGCAGTTTAAGTACAGACAATGAGCAGTTCTTC.